This T cell receptor (beta chain) appears in the sequencing data of a study of tumor and adjacent non-tumor tissue in lung cancer. Across the study: Patients comprised about a dozen adenocarcinoma, 2 squamous cell carcinoma and 1 small cell lung cancer. Study conclusions and caveats: In normal lung, the top 100 clones were significantly more dominant than in tumor. Compared with tumor, normal lung showed significantly lower TCR diversity.

Germline V gene sequence: CDR1 DFQATT, CDR2 SNEGSKA (reference sequence). The CDR3 consists of 21 residues. A modified ARM-PCR protocol with three rounds of nested PCR amplified TCRbeta. MiXCR, applied by TCRdb to the multiplex PCR reads, yields one record per CDR3 protein. The repertoire consists of over 110,000 distinct CDR3 sequences, with around 67% occurring once and the leading ten covering roughly 20%. A note on this clonotype: What it recognizes is unknown. A read error may account for a junction end that differs from germline.

This sample's RNA came from whole unsorted tissue. The sequence derives from a man aged 55 to 70 with small cell lung cancer. The gene calls are TRBV20-1 and TRBJ2-7; 10 positions match TRBD1. Sequencing was done on a sample of lung tumor tissue. CDR3 bases: TGCAGTGCTCACACTGGATACGCGAAGACAGGGGGCGTGAGGCGATTTTACGGGCAGTACTTC. Protein: CSAHTGYAKTGGVRRFYGQYF.